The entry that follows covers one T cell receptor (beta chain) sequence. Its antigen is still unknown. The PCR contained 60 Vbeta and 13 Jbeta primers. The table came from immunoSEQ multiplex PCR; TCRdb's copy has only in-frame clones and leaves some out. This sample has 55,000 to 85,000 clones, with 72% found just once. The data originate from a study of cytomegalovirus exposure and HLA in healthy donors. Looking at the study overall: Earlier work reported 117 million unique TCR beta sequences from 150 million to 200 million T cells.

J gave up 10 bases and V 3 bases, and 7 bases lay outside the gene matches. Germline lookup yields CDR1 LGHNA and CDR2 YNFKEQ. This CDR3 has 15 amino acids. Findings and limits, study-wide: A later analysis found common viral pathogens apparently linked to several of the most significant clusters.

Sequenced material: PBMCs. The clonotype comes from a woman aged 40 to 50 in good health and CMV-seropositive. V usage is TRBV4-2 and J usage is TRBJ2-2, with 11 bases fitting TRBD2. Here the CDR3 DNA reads TGTGCCAGCAGCCAGGGACTAGCGGCTATTATGGAGCTGTTTTTT. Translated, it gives CASSQGLAAIMELFF.